Following are 17 T cell receptor beta chains from one sample sequenced in a study of shared clonotypes between healthy human individuals. Assay: immunoSEQ multiplex PCR; the TCRdb copy retains only in-frame clones and omits some. The sample shows around 2.5 million clones, roughly 93% of them seen only once. The sequencing input was naive CD4+ T cells from PBMCs. Indicated subset: CD45RA+ positively selected. Receptor source: a man aged 18 to 29 in good health. Some clones in this sample may be carry-over from other donors' samples.

The rearrangement joins TRBV9 to TRBJ2-7, with D perhaps matching TRBD2 (5 bases). The V end lost 5 bases, the J end lost 1 base, and 16 bases lay between the germline ends. The CDR3 length is 15 residues. The germline CDR1 and CDR2 sequences are SGDLS and YYNGEE. CDR3 protein: CASSSRASSSYEQYF. CDR3 coding DNA: TGTGCCAGCAGTTCGCGGGCTAGCTCTTCCTACGAGCAGTACTTC.

This rearrangement joins TRBV6-6 to TRBJ1-1, with D maybe TRBD1 (5 bases). Germline values: CDR1 MNHNY, CDR2 SVGAGI (reference sequence). With 6 bases removed from V and 1 base from J, the gap between germline ends came to 15 bases. The CDR3 contains 15 residues. CDR3 in DNA: TGTGCCAGCAGCGATTATAATCAGGGGAACACTGAAGCTTTCTTT. This gives the protein CASSDYNQGNTEAFF.

The CDR3 DNA follows: TGTGCCAGCAGCCAGGGGGGTTCGAACACCGGGGAGCTGTTTTTT. It yields the protein CASSQGGSNTGELFF. The V and J genes are TRBV7-9 and TRBJ2-2, with D perhaps TRBD1 (7 bases). CDR3 size: 15 residues. The germline gives CDR1 SEHNR, CDR2 FQNEAQ (reference sequence). V gave up 5 bases and J gave up 0 bases, with 10 bases separating them.

The chain combines TRBV4-3 with TRBJ2-3; TRBD2 matches 12 bases. This CDR3 contains 17 residues. V trimming: 0 bases; J trimming: 6 bases; junction bases outside the gene matches: 7. Germline lookup yields CDR1 LGHNA and CDR2 YSLEER. The CDR3 loop reads CASSQELAGGYRDTQYF. DNA for the CDR3: TGCGCCAGCAGCCAAGAACTAGCGGGAGGATATAGGGATACGCAGTATTTT.

The genes are TRBV27 and TRBJ1-1; 7 bases agree with TRBD1. J gave up 1 base and V 4 bases, and 6 bases lay outside the gene matches. This CDR3 is 15 amino acids long. In germline, CDR1 is MNHEY, CDR2 SMNVEV (reference sequence). CDR3 protein: CASSSGDRENTEAFF. The DNA of the CDR3 is TGTGCCAGCAGTTCGGGGGACAGAGAGAACACTGAAGCTTTCTTT.

This clone has a single count. The gene calls are TRBV18 and TRBJ1-2, with D possibly matching TRBD1 (6 bases). The germline V gene has CDR1 KGHSH and CDR2 LQKENI. V was clipped by 6 bases and J by 6 bases, with 17 bases between them. The CDR3 totals 14 residues. The CDR3 here is CASSQDSSYDGYTF. The CDR3 bases are TGTGCCAGCTCCCAGGACAGTTCTTACGATGGCTACACCTTC.

Turning to this clone: The same CDR3 is also encoded by other DNA sequences in this sample. The chain uses TRBV28 and TRBJ2-2; perhaps TRBD2 as D (5 bases). The CDR3 is 14 amino acids. V was pared by 0 bases and J by 4 bases, with 6 bases between. Germline CDR1 and CDR2: MDHEN and SYDVKM. Here the CDR3 DNA reads TGTGCCAGCAGTTTATGGGGGAGCACCGGGGAGCTGTTTTTT. Protein product: CASSLWGSTGELFF.

This chain links TRBV30 with TRBJ1-2, with D perhaps matching TRBD1 (5 bases). Between the trimmed V and J ends, which lost 1 base and 2 bases, there was a span of 17 bases. Germline V gene data show CDR1 as GTSNPN and CDR2 as SVGIG (reference sequence). CDR3 length: 16 residues. CDR3 amino acids: CAWSAAGTKMNYGYTF. The CDR3 coding sequence is TGTGCCTGGAGTGCTGCCGGGACCAAGATGAACTATGGCTACACCTTC.

The rearrangement links TRBV7-9 to TRBJ1-1; 9 nucleotides align to TRBD1. The CDR3 is 15 amino acids. Germline trimming cut 4 bases from V and 5 bases from J; bases unmatched to any gene: 8. The germline gives CDR1 SEHNR, CDR2 FQNEAQ (reference sequence). This CDR3 reads CASSSPGTGWTEAFF. Here the CDR3 DNA reads TGTGCCAGCAGCTCCCCCGGGACAGGGTGGACTGAAGCTTTCTTT.

The rearrangement joins TRBV5-4 to TRBJ2-3, with 14 bases that match TRBD2. J gave up 5 bases and V 4 bases, and 9 bases lay outside the gene matches. The CDR3 is 17 amino acids. Germline V gene data show CDR1 as SGHNT and CDR2 as YYREEE (reference sequence). CDR3 in amino acids: CASSPSTSGRAGDTQYF. CDR3 sequence (DNA): TGTGCCAGCAGCCCATCGACTAGCGGGAGGGCTGGAGATACGCAGTATTTT. Variable domain in full (rest from reference TRBV5-4 and TRBJ2-3): ETGVTQSPTHLIKTRGQQVTLRCSSQSGHNTVSWYQQALGQGPQFIFQYYREEENGRGNFPPRFSGLQFPNYSSELNVNALELDDSALYLCASSPSTSGRAGDTQYFGPGTRLTVL.

A few counts support this clone. The V and J genes are TRBV29-1 and TRBJ1-1; D is uncertain. V was trimmed by 6 bases and J by 8 bases, leaving 4 bases between them. This CDR3 comprises 8 residues. CDR1 and CDR2 (germline): SQVTM, ANQGSEA. The CDR3 DNA is TGCAGCGTGCCCGAAGCTTTCTTT. Amino acid sequence: CSVPEAFF.

The genes are TRBV5-1 and TRBJ2-3; tentatively, D is TRBD1 or TRBD2 (5 bases each). Trimming cost V 5 bases and J 4 bases, with 17 bases left between them. The CDR3 sequence is 15 residues long. Germline V gene sequence: CDR1 SGHRS, CDR2 YFSETQ. CDR3 amino acids: CASSPAGAGPDTQYF. Here the CDR3 DNA reads TGCGCCAGCAGTCCGGCCGGGGCAGGCCCAGATACGCAGTATTTT.

CDR3 residues: CARSRTGDEKLFF. CDR3 DNA: TGTGCCAGAAGCCGCACGGGGGATGAAAAACTGTTTTTT. The V and J genes are TRBV5-3 and TRBJ1-4, with D perhaps TRBD1 (5 bases). TRBV5-3 is an ORF, with its function uncertain. The germline V and J ends were trimmed by 4 bases and 6 bases, with 10 bases remaining between them. This CDR3 comprises 13 residues.

The chain joins TRBV5-4 to TRBJ2-1; 15 bases line up with TRBD2. The CDR3 contains 15 residues. Germline-derived CDR1 and CDR2 are SGHNT and YYREEE (reference sequence). The J segment lost 14 bases and the V segment lost 4 bases, leaving 10 bases of the junction unmatched. The CDR3 loop is CASSLAGLAGGRKFF. For the CDR3, the DNA is TGTGCCAGCAGCCTTGCGGGACTAGCGGGGGGCAGGAAGTTCTTC.

V gene TRBV29-1 combines with J gene TRBJ2-5; D is perhaps TRBD2 (6 bases). The J call could be wrong; TRBJ2-7 is a better fit for the DNA end. Germline loops: CDR1 SQVTM, CDR2 ANQGSEA. There are 13 residues in the CDR3. CDR3 in amino acids: CSVNGGISDEQYF. The CDR3 nucleotides are TGCAGCGTGAATGGCGGGATAAGCGACGAGCAGTACTTC.

This clone was detected only once. The same CDR3 is also encoded by other DNA sequences in this sample. J is TRBJ2-3 and V is TRBV29-1; tentatively, D is TRBD1 (6 bases). This CDR3 has 12 amino acids. Germline values: CDR1 SQVTM, CDR2 ANQGSEA. V lost 6 bases to trimming and J lost 3 bases, with 10 bases between them. This CDR3 is CSVVTGTDTQYF. The CDR3 DNA is TGCAGCGTAGTAACAGGGACAGATACGCAGTATTTT.

The V and J genes are TRBV7-2 and TRBJ2-7, with D maybe TRBD2 (5 bases). The CDR3 totals 14 residues. Germline-derived CDR1 and CDR2 are SGHTA and FQGNSA. The V gene lost 5 bases and the J gene lost 4 bases, with 15 bases spanning the gap. The CDR3 nucleotides read TGTGCCAGCAGCGCGACAAGGACTCCGTACGAGCAGTACTTC. This codes for CASSATRTPYEQYF.